The 4 T cell receptor beta chains below were found in one sample sequenced in a study of CD8 T cells in ankylosing spondylitis. A single record per CDR3 protein comes from TCRdb applying MiXCR to the 5' RACE reads. The table has just under 350,000 distinct CDR3 sequences, over 12% seen once. The sequencing input was blood, either unsorted or a sorted T cell fraction (not recorded which). The receptors come from a male donor with ankylosing spondylitis or in good health (not recorded which).

This chain connects TRBV7-2 to TRBJ2-1; the D gene is possibly TRBD2 (6 bases). Germline CDR1 is SGHTA and CDR2 is FQGNSA. This CDR3 has 16 amino acids. V shed 2 bases and J shed 4 bases, with 15 bases lying between them. The CDR3 nucleotides read TGTGCCAGCAGCTTAATGGAGGGGACCCCTTACAATGAGCAGTTCTTC. Its translation: CASSLMEGTPYNEQFF.

Only a few counts were recorded for this clonotype. V gene TRBV5-5 combines with J gene TRBJ2-2, with 12 bases aligning to TRBD2. The length of the CDR3 is 17 residues. CDR1 and CDR2 (germline): SGHKS, YYEKEE (reference sequence). With 4 bases clipped from V and 7 bases from J, the junction kept 11 bases outside the gene matches. The DNA of the CDR3 is TGTGCCAGCAGCGCCAGACTAGCGGGAGACCTCCGCGGGGAGCTGTTTTTT. It yields the protein CASSARLAGDLRGELFF.

This chain uses TRBV6-1 with TRBJ2-6, with a weak D call TRBD2 (7 bases). The CDR3 contains 15 residues. V shed 6 bases and J shed 3 bases, with 12 bases lying between them. The germline CDR1 and CDR2 sequences are MNHNS and SASEGT. The CDR3 nucleotides are TGTGCCAGCAGATCAGGGGAGGGTGGGGCCAACGTCCTGACTTTC. This translates into CASRSGEGGANVLTF.

V is TRBV5-1 and J is TRBJ1-6; 7 positions match TRBD1. Germline V CDR1 and CDR2: SGHRS, YFSETQ. This CDR3 region has 15 residues. V was clipped by 1 base and J by 9 bases; unmatched bases: 7. Here the CDR3 reads CASSLQGNRGSPLHF. CDR3 bases: TGCGCCAGCAGCTTGCAAGGCAACAGGGGTTCACCCCTCCACTTT.